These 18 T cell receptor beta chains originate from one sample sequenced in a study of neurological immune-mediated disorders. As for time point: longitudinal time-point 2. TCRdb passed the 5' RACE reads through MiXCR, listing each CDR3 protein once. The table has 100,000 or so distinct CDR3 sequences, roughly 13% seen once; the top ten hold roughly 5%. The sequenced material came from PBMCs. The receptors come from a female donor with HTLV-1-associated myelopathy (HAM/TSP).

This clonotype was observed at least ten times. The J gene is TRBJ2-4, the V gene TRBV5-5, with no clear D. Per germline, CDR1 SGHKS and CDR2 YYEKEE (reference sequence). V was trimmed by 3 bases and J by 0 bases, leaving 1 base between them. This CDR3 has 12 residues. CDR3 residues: CASSSAKNIQYF. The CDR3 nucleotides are TGTGCCAGCAGCTCAGCCAAAAACATTCAGTACTTC.

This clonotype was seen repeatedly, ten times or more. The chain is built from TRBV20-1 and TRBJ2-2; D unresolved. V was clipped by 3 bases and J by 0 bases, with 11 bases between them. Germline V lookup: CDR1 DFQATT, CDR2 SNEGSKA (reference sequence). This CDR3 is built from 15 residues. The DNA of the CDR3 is TGCAGTGCTAGCTCGACCAACGCGAACACCGGGGAGCTGTTTTTT. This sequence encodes CSASSTNANTGELFF.

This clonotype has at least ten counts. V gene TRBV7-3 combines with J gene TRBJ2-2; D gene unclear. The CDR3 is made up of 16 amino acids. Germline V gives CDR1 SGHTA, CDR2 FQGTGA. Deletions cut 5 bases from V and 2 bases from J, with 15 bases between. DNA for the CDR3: TGTGCCAGCAGCCTCTACGGCCCAACAAACACCGGGGAGCTGTTTTTT. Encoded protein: CASSLYGPTNTGELFF.

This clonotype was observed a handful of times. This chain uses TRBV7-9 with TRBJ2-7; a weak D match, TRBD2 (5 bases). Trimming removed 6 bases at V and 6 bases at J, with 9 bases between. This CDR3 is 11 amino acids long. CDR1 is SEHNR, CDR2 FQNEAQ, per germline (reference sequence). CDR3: CASRRGLEQYF. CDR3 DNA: TGTGCCAGCAGGCGTGGACTCGAGCAGTACTTC.

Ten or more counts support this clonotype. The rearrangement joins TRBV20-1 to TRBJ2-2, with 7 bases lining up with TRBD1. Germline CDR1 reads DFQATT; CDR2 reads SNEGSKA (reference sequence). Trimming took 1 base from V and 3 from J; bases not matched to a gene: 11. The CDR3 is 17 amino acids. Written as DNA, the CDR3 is TGCAGTGCTAGAGGGTTTAGTCAGGGGGTAGACACCGGGGAGCTGTTTTTT. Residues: CSARGFSQGVDTGELFF.

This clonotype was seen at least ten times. The CDR3 bases are TGCAGTGCTAGAGATCTCAGGGGGGCGAACACCGGGGAGCTGTTTTTT. It encodes CSARDLRGANTGELFF. The rearrangement uses TRBV20-1 and TRBJ2-2; tentative D call: TRBD1 (7 bases). The CDR3 spans 16 residues. Per the germline V gene, CDR1 is DFQATT and CDR2 is SNEGSKA (reference sequence). Deletions cut 0 bases from V and 0 bases from J, with 11 bases between.

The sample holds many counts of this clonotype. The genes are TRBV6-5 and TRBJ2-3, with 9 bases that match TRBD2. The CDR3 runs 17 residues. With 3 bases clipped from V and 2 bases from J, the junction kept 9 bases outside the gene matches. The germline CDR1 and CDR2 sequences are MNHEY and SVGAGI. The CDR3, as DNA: TGTGCCAGCAGTTATAGCGGGGGCCAAACGACCACAGATACGCAGTATTTT. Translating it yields CASSYSGGQTTTDTQYF.

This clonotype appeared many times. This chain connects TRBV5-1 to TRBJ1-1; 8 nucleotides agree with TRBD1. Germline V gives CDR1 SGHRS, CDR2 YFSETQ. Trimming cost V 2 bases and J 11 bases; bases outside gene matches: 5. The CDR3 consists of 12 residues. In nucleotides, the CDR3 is TGCGCCAGCAGCTTAGGGACAGGTGGTGCTTTCTTT. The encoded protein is CASSLGTGGAFF.

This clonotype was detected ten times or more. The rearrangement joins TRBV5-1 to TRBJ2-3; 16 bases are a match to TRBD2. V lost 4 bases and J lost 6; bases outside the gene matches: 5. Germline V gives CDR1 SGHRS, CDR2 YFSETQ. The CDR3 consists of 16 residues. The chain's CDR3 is CASSDGTSGGADTQYF. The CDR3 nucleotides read TGCGCCAGCAGCGACGGGACTAGCGGGGGGGCGGATACGCAGTATTTT.

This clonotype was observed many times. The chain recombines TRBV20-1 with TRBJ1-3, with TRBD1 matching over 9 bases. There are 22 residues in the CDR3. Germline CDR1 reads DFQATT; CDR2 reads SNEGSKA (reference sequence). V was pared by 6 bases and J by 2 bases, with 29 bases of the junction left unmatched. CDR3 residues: CSARIERPDRGRVLAPGNTIYF. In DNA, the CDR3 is TGCAGTGCCAGGATAGAGCGACCGGACAGGGGTCGGGTATTGGCTCCTGGAAACACCATATATTTT.

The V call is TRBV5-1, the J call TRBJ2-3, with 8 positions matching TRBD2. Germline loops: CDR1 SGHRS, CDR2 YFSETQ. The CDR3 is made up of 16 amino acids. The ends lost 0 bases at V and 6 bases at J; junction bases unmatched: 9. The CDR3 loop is CASSLGGSGAPDTQYF. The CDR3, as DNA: TGCGCCAGCAGCTTGGGGGGTAGCGGGGCCCCGGATACGCAGTATTTT.

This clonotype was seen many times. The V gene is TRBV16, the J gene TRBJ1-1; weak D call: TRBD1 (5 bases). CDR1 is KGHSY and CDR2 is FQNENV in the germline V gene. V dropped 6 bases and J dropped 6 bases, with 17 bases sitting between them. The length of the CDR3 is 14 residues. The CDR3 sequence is CASSYRQPPPEAFF. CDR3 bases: TGTGCCAGCAGTTACCGACAGCCACCTCCTGAAGCTTTCTTT.

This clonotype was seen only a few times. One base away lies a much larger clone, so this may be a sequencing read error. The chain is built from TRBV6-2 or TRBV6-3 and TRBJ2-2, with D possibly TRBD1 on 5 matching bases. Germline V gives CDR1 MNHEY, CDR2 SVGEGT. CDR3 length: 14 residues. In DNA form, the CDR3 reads TGTGTCAGCATACAAGGGGTGAGGACCGGGGAGCTGTTTTTT. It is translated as CVSIQGVRTGELFF.

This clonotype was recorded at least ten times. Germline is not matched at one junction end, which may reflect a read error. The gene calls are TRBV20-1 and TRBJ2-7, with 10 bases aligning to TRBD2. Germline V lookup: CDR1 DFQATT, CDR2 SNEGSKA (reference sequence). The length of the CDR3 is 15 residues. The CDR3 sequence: CSARDLAGVSYEQYF. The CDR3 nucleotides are TGCAGTGCGAGAGATCTAGCGGGGGTTTCCTACGAGCAGTACTTC.

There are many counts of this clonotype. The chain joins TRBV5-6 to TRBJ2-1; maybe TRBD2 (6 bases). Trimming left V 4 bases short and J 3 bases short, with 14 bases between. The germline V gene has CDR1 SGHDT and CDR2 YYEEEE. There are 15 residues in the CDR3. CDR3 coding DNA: TGTGCCAGCAGCCCCACCGGGACTGGCTACAATGAGCAGTTCTTC. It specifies CASSPTGTGYNEQFF.

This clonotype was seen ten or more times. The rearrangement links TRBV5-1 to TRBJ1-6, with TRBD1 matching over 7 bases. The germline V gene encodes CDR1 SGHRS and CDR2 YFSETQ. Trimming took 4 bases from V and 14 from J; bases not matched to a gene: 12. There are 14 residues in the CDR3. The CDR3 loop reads CASSPGGAKISLHF. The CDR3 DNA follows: TGCGCCAGCAGCCCAGGGGGGGCCAAAATCTCCCTCCACTTT.

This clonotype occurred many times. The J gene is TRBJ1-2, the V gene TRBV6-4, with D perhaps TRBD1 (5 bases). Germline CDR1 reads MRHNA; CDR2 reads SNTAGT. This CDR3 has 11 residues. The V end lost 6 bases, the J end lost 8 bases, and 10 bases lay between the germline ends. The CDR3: CASRIGDGYTF. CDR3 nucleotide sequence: TGTGCCAGCAGAATCGGGGACGGCTACACCTTC.

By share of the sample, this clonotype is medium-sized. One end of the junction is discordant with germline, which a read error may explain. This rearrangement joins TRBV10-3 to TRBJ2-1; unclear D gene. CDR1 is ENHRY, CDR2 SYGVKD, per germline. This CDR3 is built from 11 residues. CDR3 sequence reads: CAISGIGVVLF. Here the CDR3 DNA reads TGTGCCATCAGCGGTATAGGAGTCGTTCTCTTC.